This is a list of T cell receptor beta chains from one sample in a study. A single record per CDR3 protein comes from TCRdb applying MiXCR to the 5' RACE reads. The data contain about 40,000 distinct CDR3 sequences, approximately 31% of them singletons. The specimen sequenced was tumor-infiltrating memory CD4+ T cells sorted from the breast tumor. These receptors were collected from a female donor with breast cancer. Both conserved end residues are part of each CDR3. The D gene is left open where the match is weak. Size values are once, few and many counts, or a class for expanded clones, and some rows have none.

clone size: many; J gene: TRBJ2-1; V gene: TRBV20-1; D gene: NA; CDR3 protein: CSAREYKENEQFF; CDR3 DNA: TGCAGTGCTAGAGAGTATAAGGAGAATGAGCAGTTCTTC
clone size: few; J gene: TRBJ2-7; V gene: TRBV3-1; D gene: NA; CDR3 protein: CASSPESLTYEQYF; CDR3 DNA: TGTGCCAGCAGCCCCGAAAGCCTCACCTACGAGCAGTACTTC
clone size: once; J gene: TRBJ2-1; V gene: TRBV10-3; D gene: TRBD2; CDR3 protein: CAIRLGSGTNNEQFF; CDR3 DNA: TGTGCCATCAGATTGGGTAGCGGGACGAACAATGAGCAGTTCTTC
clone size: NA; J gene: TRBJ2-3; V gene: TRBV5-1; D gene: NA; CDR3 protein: CASRVGSTDTQYF; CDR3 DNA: TGCGCCAGCAGAGTTGGCTCCACAGATACGCAGTATTTT
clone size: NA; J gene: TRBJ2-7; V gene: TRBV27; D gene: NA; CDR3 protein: CASSLGWEQHF; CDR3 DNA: TGTGCCAGCAGTTTAGGGTGGGAGCAGCACTTC
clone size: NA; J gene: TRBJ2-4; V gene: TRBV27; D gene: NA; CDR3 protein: CASSITGTHGNVQYF; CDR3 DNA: TGTGCCAGCAGTATCACCGGGACCCATGGAAACGTTCAGTACTTC
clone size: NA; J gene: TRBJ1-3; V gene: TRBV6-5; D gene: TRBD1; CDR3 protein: CASSYSIPGTALSGNTIYF; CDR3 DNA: TGTGCCAGCAGTTACTCGATCCCTGGGACAGCATTATCTGGAAACACCATATATTTT
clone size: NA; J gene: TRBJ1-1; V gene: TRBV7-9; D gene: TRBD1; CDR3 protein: CASSPENDRGKDTEAFF; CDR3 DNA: TGTGCCAGCAGCCCAGAGAATGACAGGGGAAAGGACACTGAAGCTTTCTTT
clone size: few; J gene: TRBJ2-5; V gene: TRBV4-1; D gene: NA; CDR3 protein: CASSRRDQETQYF; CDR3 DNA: TGCGCCAGCAGCCGCCGGGACCAAGAGACCCAGTACTTC
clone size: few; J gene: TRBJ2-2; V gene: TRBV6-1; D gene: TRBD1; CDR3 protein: CASRRTGDTGELFF; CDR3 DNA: TGTGCCAGCAGAAGGACAGGGGACACCGGGGAGCTGTTTTTT
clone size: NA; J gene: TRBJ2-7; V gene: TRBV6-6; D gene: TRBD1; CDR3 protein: CASSYEMASWTGGDEQYF; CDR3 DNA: TGTGCCAGCAGTTACGAGATGGCTTCCTGGACAGGGGGGGACGAGCAGTACTTC
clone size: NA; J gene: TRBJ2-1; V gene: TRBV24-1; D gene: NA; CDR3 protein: CATRASVYNEQFF; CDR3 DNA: TGTGCCACCCGGGCTAGCGTGTACAATGAGCAGTTCTTC
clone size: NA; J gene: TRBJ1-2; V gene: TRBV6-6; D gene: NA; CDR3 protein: CASSREGGGYTF; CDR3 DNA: TGTGCCAGCAGTCGTGAAGGGGGTGGCTACACCTTC
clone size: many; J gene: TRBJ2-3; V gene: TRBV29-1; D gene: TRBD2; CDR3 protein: CSVVTSGSDTQYF; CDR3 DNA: TGCAGCGTTGTGACTAGCGGGAGTGATACGCAGTATTTT